Included here is one T cell receptor (beta chain) sequence, with context. Assay used: immunoSEQ multiplex PCR; TCRdb lists only in-frame clones, some missing. The sample holds 2,500,000 or so clones, around 93% seen once. The sample comes from a study of shared clonotypes between healthy human individuals. Germline V gene sequence: CDR1 SGHNT, CDR2 YYREEE (reference sequence). The CDR3 totals 14 residues. The ends lost 4 bases at V and 6 bases at J; junction bases unmatched: 5. Sample: naive CD4+ T cells from PBMCs. Subset reported: CD45RA+ positively selected. The clonotype comes from a man between 18 and 29 years old in good health. Some clones in this sample may be carry-over from other donors' samples. The genes are TRBV5-4 and TRBJ2-7; 12 positions agree with TRBD1. DNA for the CDR3: TGTGCCAGCAGCCGGGACAGGGGGCACGGCGAGCAGTACTTC. It is translated as CASSRDRGHGEQYF.